This TCR beta chain was sequenced for a study of blood T cells in healthy people across ages (dated by TCRdb to the mid-2010s). Some background on the complete study: In model experiments, roughly one uniquely barcoded TCR beta cDNA molecule per two T cells was captured by template switching. Age-related changes in TCR beta repertoire diversity were measured in the study by deep sequencing normalized with unique cDNA molecular identifiers. Four age groups were formed from the donors: young (average roughly 15 years), middle-aged (approximately 39), aged (62) and long-lived (less than 85). To avoid experimental bias, donors of different ages were randomly spread across the sequencing lanes. The study analyzed two additional independent replicas of 1 million unique cDNA reads from the same blood draw for two donors, one aged 18 to 29 and one aged 80 or older. On the study overall, not on this receptor specifically: The percentage of naive T cells measured by flow cytometry correlated strongly with observed TCR beta diversity. Estimates of total diversity based on one million sequenced T cells were regarded as lower bounds and as underestimates. Observed TCR beta diversity per million T cells fell roughly linearly with age, and a significant reduction was already apparent by age roughly 40. Because profiling used bulk unsorted PBMCs, naive and antigen-experienced compartments could not be compared conclusively. Compared with the aged group, the long-lived group had more naive CD4+ T cells, fewer expanded clones and increased TCR diversity, a pattern suggesting age selection. Because donor CMV infection status was unknown, age-related changes in expanded clonotypes were potentially confounded.

Receptors were amplified or captured by 5' RACE. The sample was run on an Illumina HiSeq 2500. A second PCR of roughly 6 to 12 cycles was run with a J-beta primer mix and a sample-barcoded 5' primer. Each TCR beta cDNA molecule received a unique molecular identifier from a template-switch 5' adaptor carrying 12 random nucleotides. At least 2.5 million CDR3-containing paired-end reads were obtained from each sample. First-strand cDNA synthesis was performed from all RNA using the Mint cDNA synthesis kit, with priming by a TRBC-specific oligonucleotide. Following uracil-DNA glycosylase treatment, a first 18-cycle PCR with universal primers M1SS and BC2_uni_R was performed on all cDNA. The authors' analysis ran thus. Normalization of each sample was performed by random selection of 1 million high-quality reads, each carrying a distinct molecular identifier. Reads sharing molecular identifiers were discarded rather than binned into consensus sequences. MiTCR, with a Q25 quality threshold and the strictest error-elimination algorithm, was used for CDR3 identification, clonotype clustering and error correction. A nonparametric unseen species model with Euler transformation was used to estimate a lower bound on total TCR beta diversity. TCRdb's own reprocessing of the public reads used fastp at Q25 and MiXCR and kept productive beta chains. When rows share a CDR3 protein, they turn into one entry using the most common DNA and genes. These V and J calls are TCRdb output, not the study's own analysis. This sample lists 1,500,000 or so distinct CDR3 sequences; roughly 59% were detected once. Jointly, the top ten make up over 6.5% of the sample.

Donors were 35 to 40 systemically healthy Caucasian individuals from Russia aged about 6 to 100 years. Each donor gave about 9.8 milliliters of peripheral blood, drawn into EDTA-treated Vacutainer tubes. Ficoll-Paque density-gradient centrifugation was used to isolate PBMCs, with at least 6.5 million per sample. Trizol reagent was used to extract total RNA from PBMCs, with at least 5.5 micrograms per sample. The percentages of naive CD45RAhigh/CD27high T cells were determined by flow cytometry on a PBMC aliquot from every donor. Concerning this clonotype itself: Its antigen has not been determined. Base-call qualities are not available, and no considerably larger clone is one nucleotide away.

The TCR sequence derives from a man younger than 30 in good health. The sequenced sample was blood.

The CDR3 protein is CASTPPTSGGFYNEQFF. The bases are TGTGCCAGCACTCCCCCCACTAGCGGGGGCTTTTACAATGAGCAGTTCTTC. This chain is built from TRBV6-2 or TRBV6-3 and TRBJ2-1, with 11 middle bases fitting TRBD2. The CDR3 spans 17 residues, from the cysteine through the phenylalanine. This entry keeps only the CDR3 DNA: 51 bases, framed from base 1. The germline V and J ends show losses of 7 bases and 4 bases respectively, and no gene match explains 12 bases of the junction. The germline V gene specifies MNHEY as CDR1 and SVGEGT as CDR2.